In this sample, the clone carrying this TCR beta chain is medium-sized. The CDR3 is made up of 16 amino acids. The germline gives CDR1 SGHAT, CDR2 FQNNGV. J gave up 0 bases and V 2 bases, and 5 bases lay outside the gene matches. This sample stems from a study of cytomegalovirus exposure and HLA in healthy donors. The PCR made use of 60 Vbeta and 13 Jbeta primers. The table came from immunoSEQ multiplex PCR; TCRdb's copy has only in-frame clones and leaves some out. The sample carries some 110,000 clones, just over 75% recorded once. Material for sequencing was PBMCs. The source of this sequence is a middle-aged man in good health and CMV-seropositive. The chain links TRBV11-2 to TRBJ2-7, with 9 nucleotides matching TRBD2. The CDR3 loop reads CASSLNSGGSSYEQYF. CDR3 DNA: TGTGCCAGCAGCTTAAACAGCGGGGGGAGCTCCTACGAGCAGTACTTC.